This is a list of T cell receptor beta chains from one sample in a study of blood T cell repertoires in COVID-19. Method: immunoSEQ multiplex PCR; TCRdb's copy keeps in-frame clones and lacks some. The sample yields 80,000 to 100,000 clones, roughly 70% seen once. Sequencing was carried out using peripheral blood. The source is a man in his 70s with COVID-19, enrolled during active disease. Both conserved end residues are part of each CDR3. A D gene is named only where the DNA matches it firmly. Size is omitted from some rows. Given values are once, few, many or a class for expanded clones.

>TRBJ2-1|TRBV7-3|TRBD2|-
CASSLTASGIRYSEQFF
TGTGCCAGCAGCTTGACGGCTAGCGGGATTCGTTACAGTGAGCAGTTCTTC
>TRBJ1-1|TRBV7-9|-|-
CASSLVQDAFF
TGTGCCAGCAGCTTAGTCCAGGATGCTTTCTTT
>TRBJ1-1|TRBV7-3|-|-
CASSLTGAGKGTEAFF
TGTGCCAGCAGCTTAACGGGGGCAGGGAAGGGAACTGAAGCTTTCTTT
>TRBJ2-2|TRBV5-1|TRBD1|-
CASSYTGANTGELFF
TGCGCCAGCAGCTATACAGGGGCGAACACCGGGGAGCTGTTTTTT
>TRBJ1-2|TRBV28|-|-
CASSLGWAEGYTF
TGTGCCAGCAGTTTGGGCTGGGCTGAGGGCTACACCTTC
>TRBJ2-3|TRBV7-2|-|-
CASSLVGGDTQYF
TGTGCCAGCAGCTTAGTTGGTGGCGATACGCAGTATTTT
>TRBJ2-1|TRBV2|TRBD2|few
CASTGDIAGAAEQFF
TGTGCCAGCACCGGGGATATAGCGGGAGCCGCTGAGCAGTTCTTC
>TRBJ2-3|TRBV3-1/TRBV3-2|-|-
CASSQETGSTDTQYF
TGTGCCAGCAGCCAAGAGACAGGAAGCACAGATACGCAGTATTTT
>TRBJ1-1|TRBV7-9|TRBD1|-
CASSSGLSGGPTEAFF
TGTGCCAGCAGCTCCGGGTTATCAGGGGGCCCCACTGAAGCTTTCTTT
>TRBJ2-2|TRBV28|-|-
CASSSPGTGELFF
TGTGCCAGCAGCTCCCCGGGGACCGGGGAGCTGTTTTTT
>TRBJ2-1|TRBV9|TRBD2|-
CASSPLAGASYNEQFF
TGTGCCAGCAGCCCCCTAGCGGGAGCTTCTTACAATGAGCAGTTCTTC
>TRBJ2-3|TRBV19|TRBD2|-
CASSIGAGGSSTDTQYF
TGTGCCAGTAGTATAGGGGCGGGAGGATCTAGCACAGATACGCAGTATTTT
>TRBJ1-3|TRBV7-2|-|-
CASSPRVGSGNTIYF
TGTGCCAGCAGCCCCCGCGTCGGGTCAGGAAACACCATATATTTT
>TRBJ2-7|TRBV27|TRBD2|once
CASSQLAEGTYEQYF
TGTGCCAGCAGCCAACTAGCGGAGGGAACCTACGAGCAGTACTTC
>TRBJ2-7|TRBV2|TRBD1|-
CASSSSRTGNSYEQYF
TGTGCCAGCAGTTCCTCCCGGACAGGGAACTCCTACGAGCAGTACTTC
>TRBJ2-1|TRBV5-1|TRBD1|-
CASSGVLTGWDSEQFF
TGCGCCAGCAGCGGGGTCCTGACAGGGTGGGATAGTGAGCAGTTCTTC
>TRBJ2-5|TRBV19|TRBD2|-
CASTSRLALQETQYF
TGTGCCAGTACCTCGCGACTAGCCTTACAAGAGACCCAGTACTTC
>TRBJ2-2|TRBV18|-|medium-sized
CASSLVPGSTGELFF
TGTGCCAGCTCACTCGTTCCGGGGAGCACCGGGGAGCTGTTTTTT
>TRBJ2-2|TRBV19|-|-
CASRAQANTGELFF
TGTGCCAGTAGAGCTCAGGCGAACACCGGGGAGCTGTTTTTT
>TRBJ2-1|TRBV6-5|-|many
CASSFGLAGSNEQFF
TGTGCCAGCTCTTTTGGGCTGGCAGGGTCAAATGAGCAGTTCTTC
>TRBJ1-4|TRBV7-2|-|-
CASSGRNEGEKLFF
TGTGCCAGCAGCGGGAGGAACGAGGGTGAAAAACTGTTTTTT
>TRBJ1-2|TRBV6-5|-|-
CASKGQSNYGYTF
TGTGCCAGCAAAGGACAGAGTAACTATGGCTACACCTTC
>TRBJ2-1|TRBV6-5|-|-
CASSYLNEQFF
TGTGCCAGCAGTTACCTTAATGAGCAGTTCTTC
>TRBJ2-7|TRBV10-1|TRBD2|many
CASFFGRAPYEQYF
TGCGCCAGCTTTTTCGGGAGGGCCCCCTACGAGCAGTACTTC
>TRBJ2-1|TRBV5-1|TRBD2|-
CASGKTSGSSYNEQFF
TGCGCCAGCGGTAAAACTAGCGGCAGCTCCTACAATGAGCAGTTCTTC
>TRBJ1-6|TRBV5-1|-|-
CASSLAPGADYNSPLHF
TGCGCCAGCAGCTTGGCCCCAGGGGCCGACTATAATTCACCCCTCCACTTT
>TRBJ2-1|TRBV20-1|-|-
CSASPSRGPFDEQFF
TGCAGTGCGAGTCCTAGTCGAGGGCCTTTTGATGAGCAGTTCTTC
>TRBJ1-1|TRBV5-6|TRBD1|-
CASSLAGGGTEAFF
TGTGCCAGCAGCTTGGCAGGGGGCGGCACTGAAGCTTTCTTT
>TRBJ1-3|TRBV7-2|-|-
CASSLVHTTGNTIYF
TGTGCCAGCAGCTTAGTGCACACGACTGGAAACACCATATATTTT
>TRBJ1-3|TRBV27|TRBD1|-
CASRTGGRYGNTIYF
TGTGCCAGCCGGACAGGGGGAAGATACGGAAACACCATATATTTT
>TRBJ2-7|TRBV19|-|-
CASSISNWRVYEQYF
TGTGCCAGTAGTATATCCAATTGGAGAGTCTACGAGCAGTACTTC
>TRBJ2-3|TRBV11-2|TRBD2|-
CASSQSAGLLNTDTQYF
TGTGCCAGCAGCCAATCGGCGGGACTATTGAACACAGATACGCAGTATTTT
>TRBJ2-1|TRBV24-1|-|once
CATSESQGSRFF
TGTGCCACCAGTGAGTCACAGGGTTCGAGGTTCTTC
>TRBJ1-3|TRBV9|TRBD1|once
CASSGNPGQLGTIYF
TGTGCCAGCAGCGGCAATCCGGGACAGCTCGGCACCATATATTTT
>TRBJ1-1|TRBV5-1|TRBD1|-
CASSFSQGDTEAFF
TGCGCCAGCAGCTTCTCCCAGGGGGACACTGAAGCTTTCTTT
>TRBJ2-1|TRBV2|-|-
CASSFDERGGTFF
TGTGCCAGCAGTTTCGATGAAAGGGGCGGTACCTTCTTC
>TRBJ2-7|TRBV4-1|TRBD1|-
CASSQVTGGVYEQYF
TGCGCCAGCAGCCAAGTGACAGGGGGAGTCTACGAGCAGTACTTC
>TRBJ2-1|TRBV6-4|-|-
CASSSGLIYNEQFF
TGTGCCAGCAGCTCGGGACTGATCTACAATGAGCAGTTCTTC
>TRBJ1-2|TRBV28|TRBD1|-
CASSFPSGTGLF
TGTGCCAGCAGCTTTCCTTCAGGGACAGGCCTTTTC
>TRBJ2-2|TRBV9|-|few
CASSVSPGSNTGELFF
TGTGCCAGCAGCGTAAGTCCAGGCTCGAACACCGGGGAGCTGTTTTTT
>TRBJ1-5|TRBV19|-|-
CASSPRSRQEGGQPQHF
TGTGCCAGTAGCCCCAGATCAAGGCAGGAGGGAGGTCAGCCCCAGCATTTT